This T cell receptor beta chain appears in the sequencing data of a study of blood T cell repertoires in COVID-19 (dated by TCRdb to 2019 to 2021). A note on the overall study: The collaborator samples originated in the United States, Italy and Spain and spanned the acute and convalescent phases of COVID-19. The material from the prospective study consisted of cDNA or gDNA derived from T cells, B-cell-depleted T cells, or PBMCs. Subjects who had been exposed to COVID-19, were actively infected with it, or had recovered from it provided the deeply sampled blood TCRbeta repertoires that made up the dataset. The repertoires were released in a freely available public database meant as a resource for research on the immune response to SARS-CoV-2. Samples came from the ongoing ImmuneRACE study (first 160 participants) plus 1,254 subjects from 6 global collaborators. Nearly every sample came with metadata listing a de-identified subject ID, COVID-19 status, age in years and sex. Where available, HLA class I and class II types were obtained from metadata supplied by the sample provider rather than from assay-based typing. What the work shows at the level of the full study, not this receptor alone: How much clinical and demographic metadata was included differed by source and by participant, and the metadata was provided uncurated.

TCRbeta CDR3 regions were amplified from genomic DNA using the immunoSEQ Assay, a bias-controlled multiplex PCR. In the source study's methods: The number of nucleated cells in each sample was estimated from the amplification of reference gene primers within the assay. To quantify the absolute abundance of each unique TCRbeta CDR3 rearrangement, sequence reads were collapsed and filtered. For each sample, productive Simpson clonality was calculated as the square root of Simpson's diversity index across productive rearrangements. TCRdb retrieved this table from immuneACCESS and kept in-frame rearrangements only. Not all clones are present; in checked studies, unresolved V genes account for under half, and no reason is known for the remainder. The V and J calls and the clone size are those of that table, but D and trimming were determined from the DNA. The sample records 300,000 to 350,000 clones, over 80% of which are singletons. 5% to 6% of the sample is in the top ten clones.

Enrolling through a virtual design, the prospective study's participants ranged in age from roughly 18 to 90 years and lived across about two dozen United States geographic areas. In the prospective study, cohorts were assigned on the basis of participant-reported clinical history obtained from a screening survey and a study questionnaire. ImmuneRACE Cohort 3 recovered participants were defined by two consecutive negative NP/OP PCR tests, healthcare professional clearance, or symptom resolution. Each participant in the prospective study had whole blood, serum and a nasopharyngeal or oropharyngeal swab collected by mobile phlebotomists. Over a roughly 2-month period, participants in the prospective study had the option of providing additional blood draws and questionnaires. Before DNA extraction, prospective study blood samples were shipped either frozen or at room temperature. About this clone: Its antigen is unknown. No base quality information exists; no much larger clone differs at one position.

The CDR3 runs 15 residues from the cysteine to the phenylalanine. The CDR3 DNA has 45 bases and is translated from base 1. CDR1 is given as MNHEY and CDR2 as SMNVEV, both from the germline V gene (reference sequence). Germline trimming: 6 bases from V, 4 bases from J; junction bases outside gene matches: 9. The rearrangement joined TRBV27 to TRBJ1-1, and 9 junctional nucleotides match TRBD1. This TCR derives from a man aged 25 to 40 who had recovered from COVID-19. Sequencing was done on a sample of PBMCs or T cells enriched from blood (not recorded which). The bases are TGTGCCAGCAGCCAACTGGGACAGGGAAGCACTGAAGCTTTCTTT. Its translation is CASSQLGQGSTEAFF.